This TCR beta chain was retrieved from a study of T cells after posttransplantation cyclophosphamide. Looked up from germline, CDR1 is LNHDA and CDR2 is SQIVND (reference sequence). The length of the CDR3 is 13 residues. V lost 3 bases, J lost 3 bases, and 8 bases lay in between. Assay used: immunoSEQ multiplex PCR; TCRdb lists only in-frame clones, some missing. The repertoire holds 47,000 or so clones, with around 94% as singletons. The receptor was derived from a woman between 45 and 65 years old in good health and a related stem cell transplant donor. This sequence joins TRBV19 and TRBJ1-1, with unresolved D. The sequencing sample was made of PBMCs. CDR3 region: CASSITRDTEAFF. The CDR3 bases are TGTGCCAGTAGTATTACCCGGGACACTGAAGCTTTCTTT.